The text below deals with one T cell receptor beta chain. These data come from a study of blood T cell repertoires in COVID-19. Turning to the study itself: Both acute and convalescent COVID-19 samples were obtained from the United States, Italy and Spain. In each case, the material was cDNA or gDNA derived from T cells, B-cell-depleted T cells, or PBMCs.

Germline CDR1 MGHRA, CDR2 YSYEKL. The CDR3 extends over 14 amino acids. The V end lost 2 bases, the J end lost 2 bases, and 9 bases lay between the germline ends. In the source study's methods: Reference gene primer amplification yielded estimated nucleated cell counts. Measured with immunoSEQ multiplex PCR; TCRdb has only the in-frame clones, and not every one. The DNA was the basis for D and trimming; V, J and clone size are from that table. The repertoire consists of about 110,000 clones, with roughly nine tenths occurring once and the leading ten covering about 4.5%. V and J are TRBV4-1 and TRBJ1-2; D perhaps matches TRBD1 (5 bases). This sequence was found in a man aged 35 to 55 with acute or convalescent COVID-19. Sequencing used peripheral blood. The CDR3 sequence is CASSQSGGNYGYTF. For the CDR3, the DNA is TGCGCCAGCAGCCAATCGGGGGGGAACTATGGCTACACCTTC.